Presented here are 27 T cell receptor beta chains from one specimen sequenced in a study of shared clonotypes between healthy human individuals. TCRdb's copy holds only in-frame clones and misses some; the assay was immunoSEQ multiplex PCR. The table lists millions of clones, approximately 93% of them singletons. The source material was naive CD4+ T cells from PBMCs. Regarding subset: CD45RA+ positively selected. Receptors were obtained from a man aged 18 to 35 in good health. Some clones in this sample may be carry-over from other donors' samples.

The chain recombines TRBV9 with TRBJ2-7, with TRBD2 identical over 10 bases. From germline, CDR1 is SGDLS and CDR2 YYNGEE. J gave up 1 base and V 4 bases, and 8 bases lay outside the gene matches. This CDR3 region has 16 residues. Here the CDR3 reads CASSPRLAGFSYEQYF. CDR3 sequence (DNA): TGTGCCAGCAGCCCAAGACTAGCGGGTTTTTCCTACGAGCAGTACTTC.

V and J are TRBV5-1 and TRBJ2-3, with 7 bases fitting TRBD2. J was trimmed by 0 bases and V by 1 base; bases with no gene match: 5. The CDR3 runs 16 residues. In germline, CDR1 is SGHRS, CDR2 YFSETQ. CDR3 in amino acids: CASSLRYSGSTDTQYF. As DNA, the CDR3 is TGCGCCAGCAGCTTGAGGTATAGCGGGAGCACAGATACGCAGTATTTT.

CDR3 DNA sequence: TGTGCCAGCAGCTTGGGTCGGGGTGAAGCTTTCTTT. Its protein is CASSLGRGEAFF. The J gene is TRBJ1-1, the V gene TRBV5-8; no clear D. The germline V gene encodes CDR1 SGHTS and CDR2 YDEGEE. The CDR3 spans 12 residues. Trimming pared 0 bases from V and 7 bases from J, leaving 7 bases between.

The chain has TRBV29-1 and TRBJ2-7; D gene uncertain. V lost 4 bases and J 0 bases, leaving 10 bases between the germline ends. Per germline, CDR1 SQVTM and CDR2 ANQGSEA. The CDR3 is made up of 13 amino acids. The CDR3 reads CSVVGRFSYEQYF. In nucleotides, the CDR3 is TGCAGCGTTGTGGGCAGGTTCTCCTACGAGCAGTACTTC.

This clone has a single count. The chain recombines TRBV5-1 with TRBJ1-4; a weak D match, TRBD1 (5 bases). Germline values: CDR1 SGHRS, CDR2 YFSETQ. The CDR3 sequence is 15 residues long. V was shortened by 5 bases and J by 0 bases, with 11 bases between the two germline ends. The CDR3 is CASSRQISTNEKLFF. CDR3 DNA: TGCGCCAGCAGTCGACAGATTTCAACTAATGAAAAACTGTTTTTT.

The chain carries TRBV7-9 and TRBJ2-3; D remains ambiguous. CDR3 length: 16 amino acids. V lost 1 base and J lost 0, with 11 bases in between. Germline CDR1 SEHNR, CDR2 FQNEAQ (reference sequence). CDR3 nucleotides: TGTGCCAGCAGCTTAGGGGTGACGGCTAGCACAGATACGCAGTATTTT. Protein sequence: CASSLGVTASTDTQYF.

This chain links TRBV5-1 with TRBJ2-5; D is uncertain. The CDR3 runs 12 residues. V gave up 4 bases and J gave up 5 bases, with 9 bases separating them. Germline V gene lookup returns CDR1 SGHRS and CDR2 YFSETQ. CDR3 nucleotides: TGCGCCAGCAGCGGTTCGCGGGAGACCCAGTACTTC. As protein: CASSGSRETQYF.

The chain recombines TRBV9 with TRBJ2-2; D gene ambiguous. The germline V gene encodes CDR1 SGDLS and CDR2 YYNGEE. CDR3 length: 19 amino acids. V lost 0 bases and J lost 0, with 18 bases in between. The CDR3 region is CASSVGSGASTSNTGELFF. DNA for the CDR3: TGTGCCAGCAGCGTAGGTAGTGGCGCCTCGACCTCGAACACCGGGGAGCTGTTTTTT.

This sequence joins TRBV15 and TRBJ2-5; TRBD2 matches 12 bases. Germline CDR1 is LNHNV and CDR2 is YYDKDF (reference sequence). V lost 3 bases and J lost 4; bases outside the gene matches: 9. CDR3 length: 17 amino acids. The CDR3 DNA sequence: TGTGCCACCAGCAGGCGGGGCCTAGCGGGGGGGAGAGAGACCCAGTACTTC. Its protein product is CATSRRGLAGGRETQYF.

This rearrangement joins TRBV7-9 to TRBJ1-2; D perhaps matches TRBD1 (5 bases). V was cut by 2 bases and J by 4 bases, with 8 bases left in between. The CDR3 covers 13 residues. Germline values: CDR1 SEHNR, CDR2 FQNEAQ (reference sequence). In nucleotides, the CDR3 is TGTGCCAGCAGCTTACCAGGGACCTATGGCTACACCTTC. Protein sequence: CASSLPGTYGYTF.

The chain uses TRBV9 and TRBJ1-2, with a weak D call TRBD1 (6 bases). The CDR3 loop spans 14 amino acids. The V gene lost 2 bases and the J gene lost 1 base, with 9 bases spanning the gap. Germline CDR1 SGDLS, CDR2 YYNGEE. In DNA form, the CDR3 reads TGTGCCAGCAGCGTCAGGGGACTTAACTATGGCTACACCTTC. It encodes CASSVRGLNYGYTF.

This clone appeared a few times. V gene TRBV4-1 combines with J gene TRBJ1-1; D unclear. CDR1 MGHRA and CDR2 YSYEKL come from the germline V gene. The V end was cut by 2 bases, the J end by 1 base, with 8 bases between. The length of the CDR3 is 14 residues. The DNA of the CDR3 is TGCGCCAGCAGCCAATTCGGGAAGAACACTGAAGCTTTCTTT. Its translation is CASSQFGKNTEAFF.

The chain links TRBV4-1 to TRBJ2-7; 9 bases line up with TRBD2. Trimming at V came to 0 bases and at J to 5 bases, leaving 8 bases not matched to a gene. In germline, CDR1 is MGHRA, CDR2 YSYEKL. The CDR3 spans 16 residues. CDR3 nucleotide sequence: TGCGCCAGCAGCCAAGAAGGGACTAGCAGTATACACGAGCAGTACTTC. Translating it yields CASSQEGTSSIHEQYF.

A single count supports this clone. CDR3 nucleotide sequence: TGTGCCAGCAGTGGATGGACAAAGAGCACAGATACGCAGTATTTT. The encoded protein is CASSGWTKSTDTQYF. The chain carries TRBV25-1 and TRBJ2-3, with a weak D call TRBD1 (5 bases). The germline V gene encodes CDR1 MGHDK and CDR2 SYGVNS. Trimming pared 4 bases from V and 0 bases from J, leaving 11 bases between. The CDR3 has 15 amino acids. The variable domain in full, with the rest retrieved from reference TRBV25-1 and TRBJ2-3, is EADIYQTPRYLVIGTGKKITLECSQTMGHDKMYWYQQDPGMELHLIHYSYGVNSTEKGDLSSESTVSRIRTEHFPLTLESARPSHTSQYLCASSGWTKSTDTQYFGPGTRLTVL.

This chain joins TRBV6-4 and TRBJ2-3, with 10 bases aligning to TRBD2. CDR1 and CDR2 (germline): MRHNA, SNTAGT. With 6 bases clipped from V and 4 bases from J, the junction kept 7 bases outside the gene matches. The CDR3 loop spans 15 amino acids. The CDR3 reads CASSPAGGGADTQYF. The CDR3 nucleotides read TGTGCCAGCAGCCCAGCGGGAGGGGGAGCAGATACGCAGTATTTT.

This chain joins TRBV11-1 and TRBJ2-3, with 8 nucleotides matching TRBD2. Germline loops: CDR1 SGHAT, CDR2 FQDESV (reference sequence). Germline trimming cut 4 bases from V and 2 bases from J; bases unmatched to any gene: 2. CDR3 length: 14 residues. The CDR3 DNA reads as TGTGCCAGCAGCTGGACTAGCTCCACAGATACGCAGTATTTT. Its translation is CASSWTSSTDTQYF.

The chain recombines TRBV4-1 with TRBJ1-4, with D hard to call. This CDR3 comprises 16 residues. Trimming took 2 bases from V and 5 from J, leaving 15 bases between them. CDR1 and CDR2 from the germline V gene are MGHRA and YSYEKL. CDR3 DNA: TGCGCCAGCAGCCAACTGCTCCGGGTCGAGAATGAAAAACTGTTTTTT. Translation: CASSQLLRVENEKLFF.

The chain employs TRBV14 and TRBJ2-3; TRBD2 agrees at 11 bases. This CDR3 has 16 amino acids. Unmatched junction bases numbered 5, after V lost 4 bases and J lost 2 bases. From germline, CDR1 is SGHDN and CDR2 FVKESK. CDR3 sequence reads: CASSPGLADLTDTQYF. The CDR3 DNA reads as TGTGCCAGCAGCCCGGGACTAGCGGACCTCACAGATACGCAGTATTTT.

The V gene is TRBV5-1, the J gene TRBJ2-7, with a possible D match to TRBD2 (6 bases). The CDR3 spans 14 residues. Looked up from germline, CDR1 is SGHRS and CDR2 is YFSETQ. With 2 bases removed from V and 6 bases from J, the gap between germline ends came to 15 bases. The CDR3 DNA is TGCGCCAGCAGCTTAGCAATTTACGGGGGCGAGCAGTACTTC. It encodes CASSLAIYGGEQYF. The whole variable domain, remainder taken from reference TRBV5-1 and TRBJ2-7, is KAGVTQTPRYLIKTRGQQVTLSCSPISGHRSVSWYQQTPGQGLQFLFEYFSETQRNKGNFPGRFSGRQFSNSRSEMNVSTLELGDSALYLCASSLAIYGGEQYFGPGTRLTVT.

This clone was seen just once. The rearrangement links TRBV30 to TRBJ2-3; tentative D call: TRBD1 (6 bases). Germline V gene lookup returns CDR1 GTSNPN and CDR2 SVGIG (reference sequence). Trimming took off 5 bases at V and 4 bases at J, with 22 bases between the two ends. The CDR3 contains 16 residues. CDR3 nucleotide sequence: TGTGCCTGGCAAGGCCTAGACAGGACCTTAGCAGATACGCAGTATTTT. It is translated as CAWQGLDRTLADTQYF.

The rearrangement links TRBV27 to TRBJ2-3; D unclear. The CDR3 is 14 amino acids. V shed 6 bases and J shed 6 bases, with 16 bases lying between them. Germline CDR1 MNHEY, CDR2 SMNVEV (reference sequence). As DNA, the CDR3 is TGTGCCAGCAGGGACGCCTCTGCGTCCGATACGCAGTATTTT. Encoded protein: CASRDASASDTQYF.

The CDR3 nucleotides are TGTGCCAGCAGCAAGGAAGCGACTAGGGGGCTGGAGACCCAGTACTTC. Its protein is CASSKEATRGLETQYF. The chain recombines TRBV5-4 with TRBJ2-5; tentatively, D is TRBD1 (7 bases). The CDR3 sequence is 16 residues long. Germline V CDR1 and CDR2: SGHNT, YYREEE (reference sequence). The germline V and J ends were trimmed by 4 bases and 5 bases, with 21 bases remaining between them.

J is TRBJ2-5 and V is TRBV28; unclear D gene. Germline V gene lookup returns CDR1 MDHEN and CDR2 SYDVKM. The V gene lost 6 bases and the J gene lost 5 bases, with 16 bases spanning the gap. The CDR3 runs to 14 residues. The CDR3 protein is CASSLVQVSETQYF. The CDR3 region has the DNA TGTGCCAGCAGCTTAGTTCAGGTTTCCGAGACCCAGTACTTC.

V gene TRBV29-1 combines with J gene TRBJ2-1, with TRBD2 matching 7 bases. V dropped 6 bases and J dropped 2; count of bases not matched to a gene: 4. CDR1 SQVTM and CDR2 ANQGSEA come from the germline V gene. The CDR3 is made up of 13 amino acids. The CDR3 sequence is CSVLRETYNEQFF. The CDR3 nucleotides read TGCAGCGTACTGCGGGAGACCTACAATGAGCAGTTCTTC.

This chain uses TRBV11-2 with TRBJ1-2; 8 bases map to TRBD1. The CDR3 length is 17 residues. The germline gives CDR1 SGHAT, CDR2 FQNNGV. V lost 1 base, J lost 8 bases, and 15 bases stayed unmatched. The CDR3 DNA follows: TGTGCCAGCAGCTTAGCTCGAAAGGGACAGGCCGGTGTAGGCTACACCTTC. It is translated as CASSLARKGQAGVGYTF. Supplemented by reference TRBV11-2 and TRBJ1-2, the full variable domain reads EAGVAQSPRYKIIEKRQSVAFWCNPISGHATLYWYQQILGQGPKLLIQFQNNGVVDDSQLPKDRFSAERLKGVDSTLKIQPAKLEDSAVYLCASSLARKGQAGVGYTFGSGTRLTVV.

This rearrangement joins TRBV28 to TRBJ1-5; 10 bases match TRBD1. This CDR3 contains 15 residues. Germline V gene lookup returns CDR1 MDHEN and CDR2 SYDVKM. V shed 6 bases and J 2 bases; nucleotides not matched to a gene: 4. In DNA form, the CDR3 reads TGTGCCAGCAGCCGGGGGACAGGGGGCAATCAGCCCCAGCATTTT. Its protein product is CASSRGTGGNQPQHF. The full variable domain, its missing parts supplied by reference TRBV28 and TRBJ1-5, is DVKVTQSSRYLVKRTGEKVFLECVQDMDHENMFWYRQDPGLGLRLIYFSYDVKMKEKGDIPEGYSVSREKKERFSLILESASTNQTSMYLCASSRGTGGNQPQHFGDGTRLSIL.

DNA for the CDR3: TGTGCCATCAGTGAGTCGGGGCTAGCGGGACCCTACAATGAGCAGTTCTTC. Protein product: CAISESGLAGPYNEQFF. The V and J genes are TRBV10-3 and TRBJ2-1, with 9 nucleotides matching TRBD2. This CDR3 comprises 17 residues. The germline gives CDR1 ENHRY, CDR2 SYGVKD. After removal of 0 bases from V and 2 bases from J, the junction contained 5 bases not matched to a gene.